Listed below are T cell receptor beta chains from one sample, sequenced in a study of blood T cell repertoires in COVID-19. Produced via immunoSEQ multiplex PCR; TCRdb's table is partial and in-frame only. The table records about 300,000 clones, about nine tenths of them present only once. Sequencing used PBMCs or T cells enriched from blood (not recorded which). These receptors were collected from a woman in her 50s who had been exposed to COVID-19. Both conserved end residues are part of each CDR3. A D gene is named only where the DNA matches it firmly. For some rows the clone size is stated as once, few or many, or as a class when expanded; others skip it.

abundance,v_gene,j_gene,d_gene,len,CDR3nt,CDR3aa
.,TRBV4-2,TRBJ2-1,TRBD1,16,TGTGCCAGCAGCCCCAATCAGGGGACAGTCTACAATGAGCAGTTCTTC,CASSPNQGTVYNEQFF
.,TRBV28,TRBJ2-7,.,13,TGTGCCAGCAGCACAGGGAGATCCTACGAGCAGTACTTC,CASSTGRSYEQYF
.,TRBV13,TRBJ2-7,.,13,TGTGCCAGCAGCTTCGAGGGAAGCTACGAGCAGTACTTC,CASSFEGSYEQYF
once,TRBV27,TRBJ1-5,TRBD1,14,TGTGCCAGCAGTTCGACAGGGCCCAGCCAGCCCCAGCATTTT,CASSSTGPSQPQHF
.,TRBV5-6,TRBJ2-2,TRBD2,15,TGTGCCAGCAGTTTCACTAGCGGGGGGGCCGGGGAGCTGTTTTTT,CASSFTSGGAGELFF
.,TRBV29-1,TRBJ2-2,.,11,TGCAGCGGCGCTTACACCGGGGAGCTGTTTTTT,CSGAYTGELFF
.,TRBV4-1,TRBJ1-2,TRBD1,15,TGCGCCAGCAGCCTCCAAGGCGGGACAGGGGATGGCTACACCTTC,CASSLQGGTGDGYTF
.,TRBV30,TRBJ1-1,TRBD1,16,TGTGCCTGGGGTAGAAAGGGGACAGGGCCGAACACTGAAGCTTTCTTT,CAWGRKGTGPNTEAFF
.,TRBV7-9,TRBJ2-1,TRBD1,14,TGTGCCAGCAGTCCGGGACAGCGAAACAATGAGCAGTTCTTC,CASSPGQRNNEQFF
.,TRBV3-1/TRBV3-2,TRBJ1-2,.,13,TGTGCCAGCAGCCAAGCAGGGAGGTGGGGCTACACCTTC,CASSQAGRWGYTF
.,TRBV6-1,TRBJ1-5,.,15,TGTGCCAGCAGTGAAGCATTGGGGGCCGATCAGCCCCAGCATTTT,CASSEALGADQPQHF
.,TRBV29-1,TRBJ1-6,.,14,TGCAGCGTTCAGATAGGGGCACCAAATTCACCCCTCCACTTT,CSVQIGAPNSPLHF
once,TRBV28,TRBJ2-3,.,15,TGTGCCAGCAGTTTCCCGAAAGCTAGCACAGATACGCAGTATTTT,CASSFPKASTDTQYF
.,TRBV4-2,TRBJ1-3,.,16,TGTGCCAGCAGCCAAGTGAGAGGACAACCGCCAAACACCATATATTTT,CASSQVRGQPPNTIYF
.,TRBV5-1,TRBJ2-1,TRBD1,16,TGCGCCAGCAGCTTCAGCTCGGGACAGGGTAGTAATGAGCAGTTCTTC,CASSFSSGQGSNEQFF
once,TRBV28,TRBJ2-1,TRBD2,15,TGTGCCAGCAGTCCTCCGGGACTAGCGCTCAATGAGCAGTTCTTC,CASSPPGLALNEQFF
.,TRBV7-6,TRBJ2-7,.,16,TGTGCCAGCAGCCCCTACAGCTCACAAGCCTCCTACGAGCAGTACTTC,CASSPYSSQASYEQYF
.,TRBV27,TRBJ2-7,TRBD1,15,TGTGCCAGCAGTAGACTAGGACAGGGGAAGTCCGAGCAGTACTTC,CASSRLGQGKSEQYF
.,TRBV6-5,TRBJ2-1,TRBD1,13,TGTGCCAGCAGTCGGACAGGCTACAATGAGCAGTTCTTC,CASSRTGYNEQFF
.,TRBV29-1,TRBJ2-5,.,14,TGCAGCGTTGTAAGCCCACTCCGCCCGGAGACCCAGTACTTC,CSVVSPLRPETQYF
.,TRBV5-1,TRBJ2-5,.,16,TGCGCCAGCGGCCCCGGGAGGCAGGGGCCCCAAGAGACCCAGTACTTC,CASGPGRQGPQETQYF
.,TRBV5-1,TRBJ1-4,TRBD1,15,TGCGCCAGCAGGGCTGGGACAGGGCAAAATGAAAAACTGTTTTTT,CASRAGTGQNEKLFF
.,TRBV19,TRBJ2-2,TRBD1,20,TGTGCCAGTAGTATCCGCCAAGGACAGGGATGGTCTAAGAACACCGGGGAGCTGTTTTTT,CASSIRQGQGWSKNTGELFF
once,TRBV11-2,TRBJ1-4,TRBD1,16,TGTGCCAGCAGCTTAGTCCAGGGGGTGACAAATGAAAAACTGTTTTTT,CASSLVQGVTNEKLFF
.,TRBV5-6,TRBJ1-6,.,15,TGTGCCAGCAGCTTGTACGAGCCTGTCGGTTCACCCCTCCACTTT,CASSLYEPVGSPLHF
.,TRBV6-5,TRBJ2-4,TRBD1,13,TGTGCCAGCAGCCCCAACAGGGGAAACATTCAGTACTTC,CASSPNRGNIQYF
.,TRBV29-1,TRBJ1-3,.,13,TGCAGCGTGGACAGCCGCTCTGGAAACACCATATATTTT,CSVDSRSGNTIYF
.,TRBV10-3,TRBJ2-1,.,15,TGTGCCATCAGTGAGTCTAGGGGGGGGCACAATGAGCAGTTCTTC,CAISESRGGHNEQFF
.,TRBV27,TRBJ2-5,TRBD1,15,TGTGCCAGCAGTAAAGGACAGGGGTTATCGGAGACCCAGTACTTC,CASSKGQGLSETQYF
.,TRBV18,TRBJ2-7,TRBD1,13,TGTGCCAGCTCACCGGGACAGTCCTACGAGCAGTACTTC,CASSPGQSYEQYF
.,TRBV30,TRBJ1-1,.,15,TGTGCCTGGAGTGTACTAAGGGGTCGGATGACTGAAGCTTTCTTT,CAWSVLRGRMTEAFF
.,TRBV11-2,TRBJ1-6,TRBD1,17,TGTGCCAGCAGCTTAGACCGCCGGGACAGGTTTAATTCACCCCTCCACTTT,CASSLDRRDRFNSPLHF
.,TRBV2,TRBJ1-3,.,14,TGTGCCAGCAAGGCCACGACTAGTGGAAACACCATATATTTT,CASKATTSGNTIYF
.,TRBV6-1,TRBJ1-5,TRBD1,16,TGTGCCAGCAGTGGGCTTAGAGACAGGGCTGGACAGCCCCAGCATTTT,CASSGLRDRAGQPQHF
.,TRBV6-6,TRBJ2-1,.,13,TGTGCCAGCACTCTAGCGAGATACAATGAGCAGTTCTTC,CASTLARYNEQFF
.,TRBV5-1,TRBJ2-7,TRBD1,14,TGCGCCAGTCCCCTCCCGACAGGGTGCTACGAGCAGTACTTC,CASPLPTGCYEQYF
.,TRBV4-2,TRBJ1-3,TRBD1,17,TGTGCCAGCAGCCCTTTATCCGGGACAGTCTCTGGAAACACCATATATTTT,CASSPLSGTVSGNTIYF
.,TRBV5-6,TRBJ2-7,.,14,TGTGCCAGCAGCTTGGCAACGGGGGAGGACGAGCAGTACTTC,CASSLATGEDEQYF
once,TRBV7-8,TRBJ1-5,.,15,TGTGCCAGCAGCTTACCAGGGACACCAGATCAGCCCCAGCATTTT,CASSLPGTPDQPQHF
.,TRBV6-1,TRBJ2-7,TRBD1,14,TGTGCCAGCAGTGACAGGGGGAGAGGGACCCAGCAGTACTTC,CASSDRGRGTQQYF
.,TRBV7-9,TRBJ2-2,TRBD2,18,TGTGCCAGCAGCTTAGAGGGACTAGCGGGGGTGAACACCGGGGAGCTGTTTTTT,CASSLEGLAGVNTGELFF
.,TRBV19,TRBJ2-1,.,14,TGTGCCAGTAGTATAGATCCCAGGGCAGATGAGCAGTTCTTC,CASSIDPRADEQFF